This T cell receptor (beta chain) was sequenced during a study of PD-1 blockade in mismatch repair-deficient tumors. PCR or immunohistochemistry showed mismatch repair deficiency in every enrolled patient. Method: immunoSEQ multiplex PCR; TCRdb's copy keeps in-frame clones and lacks some. The sample has tens of thousands of clones, 78% seen once. This CDR3 has 13 amino acids. V lost 5 bases, J lost 4 bases, and 12 bases lay in between. Germline-derived CDR1 and CDR2 are SGHAT and FQNNGV. The chain carries TRBV11-2 and TRBJ2-7, with no clear D. The receptor comes from an adult with mismatch repair-deficient cancer. The source was peripheral blood, collected 4 weeks after starting pembrolizumab. CDR3 residues: CASSQTGRYEQYF. DNA for the CDR3: TGTGCCAGCAGCCAGACCGGTCGGTACGAGCAGTACTTC.